Presented here are 29 T cell receptor beta chains from one specimen sequenced in a study of blood T cell repertoires in COVID-19. Here immunoSEQ multiplex PCR was the method, and the copy in TCRdb shows in-frame clones only, minus some. The sample has 170,000 or so clones, approximately 83% seen once; the top ten hold about 8.6%. The specimen sequenced was peripheral blood. These receptors all stem from a man aged 45-65 years with active or convalescent COVID-19.

The J gene is TRBJ1-2, the V gene TRBV9, with a tentative D call TRBD1 (5 bases). This CDR3 contains 13 residues. Germline V gene data show CDR1 as SGDLS and CDR2 as YYNGEE. Trimming left V 0 bases short and J 3 bases short, with 6 bases between. In DNA form, the CDR3 reads TGTGCCAGCAGCGTAGTACAGGACTATGGCTACACCTTC. It codes for CASSVVQDYGYTF. Variable domain in full (rest from reference TRBV9 and TRBJ1-2): DSGVTQTPKHLITATGQRVTLRCSPRSGDLSVYWYQQSLDQGLQFLIQYYNGEERAKGNILERFSAQQFPDLHSELNLSSLELGDSALYFCASSVVQDYGYTFGSGTRLTVV.

V is TRBV11-2 and J is TRBJ2-5, with D possibly being TRBD1 (5 bases). The CDR3 has 16 amino acids. Trimming cost V 1 base and J 3 bases, with 15 bases left between them. Germline CDR1 reads SGHAT; CDR2 reads FQNNGV. The CDR3 loop reads CASSLGRVDREETQYF. The DNA of the CDR3 is TGTGCCAGCAGCTTAGGGCGTGTAGACAGAGAAGAGACCCAGTACTTC.

V gene TRBV27 combines with J gene TRBJ2-2; 7 nucleotides agree with TRBD2. CDR1 is MNHEY, CDR2 SMNVEV, per germline (reference sequence). The ends lost 4 bases at V and 11 bases at J; junction bases unmatched: 7. The CDR3 has 13 amino acids. This CDR3 reads CASSWDYLSELFF. The CDR3 nucleotides read TGTGCCAGCAGTTGGGACTACCTCTCCGAGCTGTTTTTT.

The chain uses TRBV28 and TRBJ2-5; 9 bases fit TRBD2. The CDR3 is 14 amino acids. Trimming cost V 8 bases and J 3 bases; bases outside gene matches: 7. The germline V gene has CDR1 MDHEN and CDR2 SYDVKM. CDR3 protein: CASCTGTSKETQYF. CDR3 DNA: TGTGCCAGCTGTACCGGGACTAGCAAAGAGACCCAGTACTTC.

The rearrangement uses TRBV2 and TRBJ2-5; TRBD2 might be the D (6 bases). Trimming removed 3 bases at V and 5 bases at J, with 13 bases between. Per germline, CDR1 SNHLY and CDR2 FYNNEI. The CDR3 extends over 14 amino acids. The CDR3 spells CASSEAGEVETQYF. The DNA for the CDR3 is TGTGCCAGCAGTGAGGCCGGGGAGGTGGAGACCCAGTACTTC.

This clone was detected a few times. This chain connects TRBV15 to TRBJ1-3, with D uncertain. This CDR3 comprises 15 residues. V shed 0 bases and J shed 0 bases, with 6 bases lying between them. Germline CDR1 LNHNV, CDR2 YYDKDF (reference sequence). CDR3 DNA: TGTGCCACCAGCAGAGAGGGGAGCTCTGGAAACACCATATATTTT. Translating gives CATSREGSSGNTIYF.

The chain couples TRBV11-2 to TRBJ1-3, with 10 bases aligning to TRBD1. The CDR3 is 16 residues long. Germline CDR1 is SGHAT and CDR2 is FQNNGV. V lost 4 bases to trimming and J lost 3 bases; unmatched junction nucleotides: 6. The DNA for the CDR3 is TGTGCCAGCAGCTCCCCCTGGGACAGGGGTGGAAACACCATATATTTT. Translated, it gives CASSSPWDRGGNTIYF.

The gene calls are TRBV14 and TRBJ2-3; weak D call: TRBD1 (6 bases). V lost 3 bases to trimming and J lost 0 bases, with 22 bases between them. The CDR3 is made up of 19 amino acids. Germline assignment: CDR1 SGHDN and CDR2 FVKESK. CDR3 DNA: TGTGCCAGCAGCCACCCCAGGGAACAGGGCATCCTCAGCACAGATACGCAGTATTTT. Translating it yields CASSHPREQGILSTDTQYF.

The chain recombines TRBV30 with TRBJ1-6; a possible D gene is TRBD1 (6 bases). From germline, CDR1 is GTSNPN and CDR2 SVGIG (reference sequence). With 0 bases removed from V and 6 bases from J, the gap between germline ends came to 12 bases. The CDR3 has 15 amino acids. The CDR3 bases are TGTGCCTGGAGTGTGGAGGGGGGGACTAATTCACCCCTCCACTTT. Amino acids: CAWSVEGGTNSPLHF.

The CDR3 protein is CASSLGQVETEAFF. The CDR3 DNA sequence: TGTGCCAGCAGCCTGGGACAGGTAGAAACTGAAGCTTTCTTT. The rearrangement joins TRBV7-9 to TRBJ1-1; 8 bases map to TRBD1. This CDR3 is built from 14 residues. V trimming: 5 bases; J trimming: 5 bases; junction bases outside the gene matches: 7. CDR1 and CDR2 from the germline V gene are SEHNR and FQNEAQ (reference sequence).

The chain couples TRBV4-3 to TRBJ1-5, with D unclear. The CDR3 is made up of 16 amino acids. The ends were cut back, 0 bases at V and 2 bases at J, with 11 bases in the middle. Germline V gene sequence: CDR1 LGHNA, CDR2 YSLEER. Here the CDR3 DNA reads TGCGCCAGCAGCCAAGACTCGGGGTTAGGCAATCAGCCCCAGCATTTT. Its protein is CASSQDSGLGNQPQHF.

The chain recombines TRBV5-4 with TRBJ2-3; 9 bases are shared with TRBD2. The germline V gene encodes CDR1 SGHNT and CDR2 YYREEE (reference sequence). The CDR3 covers 16 residues. Trimming removed 0 bases from V and 0 bases from J; junction bases left unmatched: 2. The DNA of the CDR3 is TGTGCCAGCAGCTTGGGCCTAGCGGGGAGCACAGATACGCAGTATTTT. This sequence encodes CASSLGLAGSTDTQYF.

CDR3 DNA: TGTGCCAGCAGTTACTCGCAGCGCATGAACACTGAAGCTTTCTTT. It yields the protein CASSYSQRMNTEAFF. The rearrangement links TRBV6-5 to TRBJ1-1; D is ambiguous. Trimming removed 0 bases from V and 0 bases from J, with 8 bases in between. Germline CDR1 and CDR2: MNHEY and SVGAGI. The CDR3 runs 15 residues.

This sequence joins TRBV5-1 and TRBJ1-5; D may be TRBD1 (5 bases). This CDR3 is built from 13 residues. With 0 bases removed from V and 9 bases from J, the gap between germline ends came to 10 bases. CDR1 is SGHRS, CDR2 YFSETQ, per germline. The CDR3 DNA sequence: TGCGCCAGCAGCTTGGAGCCCGGGGGGCCCCAGCATTTT. It encodes CASSLEPGGPQHF.

This chain joins TRBV23-1 and TRBJ2-3; TRBD2 aligns across 8 bases. TRBV23-1 falls under the ORF class, with uncertain function. V was pared by 3 bases and J by 3 bases, with 20 bases of the junction left unmatched. CDR3 length: 20 residues. The DNA for the CDR3 is TGCGCCAGCAGTCATCGCGATGTGACAGCGGGAGAGGCCCAGACAGATACGCAGTATTTT. This sequence encodes CASSHRDVTAGEAQTDTQYF.

The CDR3 protein is CASSRLIGGADYGYTF. CDR3 nucleotides: TGTGCCAGCAGCCGCTTAATAGGGGGGGCCGACTATGGCTACACCTTC. The chain is built from TRBV4-2 and TRBJ1-2; D might be TRBD1 (6 bases). Germline-derived CDR1 and CDR2 are LGHNA and YNFKEQ. Trimming removed 4 bases at V and 3 bases at J, with 18 bases between. The CDR3 contains 16 residues.

This chain connects TRBV4-1 to TRBJ2-7, with D perhaps TRBD1 (6 bases). Germline CDR1 is MGHRA and CDR2 is YSYEKL. V was cut by 3 bases and J by 0 bases, with 15 bases left in between. There are 16 residues in the CDR3. CDR3 residues: CASSQAAGDYSYEQYF. CDR3 DNA sequence: TGCGCCAGCAGCCAGGCGGCAGGGGATTACTCCTACGAGCAGTACTTC.

The J gene is TRBJ2-3, the V gene TRBV11-2, with 12 bases lining up with TRBD2. The CDR3 has 17 residues. The V segment lost 0 bases and the J segment 1 base; nucleotides outside the gene matches: 2. Looked up from germline, CDR1 is SGHAT and CDR2 is FQNNGV. For the CDR3, the DNA is TGTGCCAGCAGCTTAGATTGGACTAGCGGGGGCACAGATACGCAGTATTTT. Translation: CASSLDWTSGGTDTQYF.

The chain joins TRBV14 to TRBJ1-1, with TRBD1 as a possible D gene (6 bases). The CDR3 consists of 13 residues. Germline V gene data show CDR1 as SGHDN and CDR2 as FVKESK. V lost 0 bases and J lost 11, with 13 bases in between. The CDR3 nucleotides are TGTGCCAGCAGCCAAGATGGGACATCTGCCGCTTTCTTT. Amino acids: CASSQDGTSAAFF.

The chain has TRBV5-1 and TRBJ2-2; D is possibly TRBD2 (6 bases). CDR3 size: 15 residues. V was pared by 5 bases and J by 2 bases, with 13 bases between. Germline-derived CDR1 and CDR2 are SGHRS and YFSETQ. The CDR3 spells CASSGGAGNTGELFF. DNA for the CDR3: TGCGCCAGCAGTGGCGGGGCAGGCAACACCGGGGAGCTGTTTTTT.

The chain employs TRBV3-1 (or the pseudogene TRBV3-2) and TRBJ2-7; the D gene is possibly TRBD2 (5 bases). The CDR3 is 15 amino acids. CDR1 is LGHDT and CDR2 is YNNKEL in the germline V gene (reference sequence). Trimming cost V 6 bases and J 7 bases, with 22 bases left between them. The CDR3 here is CASSPPDSLPSEQYF. As DNA, the CDR3 is TGTGCCAGCAGTCCCCCGGACTCCCTCCCTAGTGAGCAGTACTTC.

This sequence joins TRBV3-1 (or the pseudogene TRBV3-2) and TRBJ1-5, with 8 bases fitting TRBD1. V trimming: 5 bases; J trimming: 2 bases; junction bases outside the gene matches: 5. The CDR3 runs to 15 residues. Germline CDR1 is LGHDT and CDR2 is YNNKEL (reference sequence). CDR3 protein: CASSGQGQGNQPQHF. In DNA form, the CDR3 reads TGTGCCAGCAGCGGCCAGGGACAGGGCAATCAGCCCCAGCATTTT.

The V gene is TRBV7-8, the J gene TRBJ2-7; D gene uncertain. This CDR3 comprises 12 residues. Deletions cut 5 bases from V and 0 bases from J, with 5 bases between. Germline CDR1 and CDR2: SGHVS and FQNEAQ. The CDR3 DNA is TGTGCCAGCAGCCCCCACTCCTACGAGCAGTACTTC. Translation gives CASSPHSYEQYF.

The chain employs TRBV7-3 and TRBJ2-3; possibly TRBD2 for D (6 bases). V lost 4 bases, J lost 4 bases, and 12 bases lay in between. The germline CDR1 and CDR2 sequences are SGHTA and FQGTGA. The CDR3 loop spans 14 amino acids. CDR3 loop: CASSSERAPDTQYF. The DNA for the CDR3 is TGTGCCAGCAGCTCAGAGCGGGCCCCAGATACGCAGTATTTT.

The CDR3 sequence is CATSTIQGHNQPQHF. CDR3 bases: TGTGCCACCAGCACAATACAGGGACACAATCAGCCCCAGCATTTT. The chain is built from TRBV15 and TRBJ1-5; weak D call: TRBD1 (6 bases). Germline V gene data show CDR1 as LNHNV and CDR2 as YYDKDF (reference sequence). The CDR3 loop spans 15 amino acids. V lost 4 bases to trimming and J lost 3 bases, with 13 bases between them. Filled out from reference TRBV15 and TRBJ1-5, the complete variable domain reads DAMVIQNPRYQVTQFGKPVTLSCSQTLNHNVMYWYQQKSSQAPKLLFHYYDKDFNNEADTPDNFQSRRPNTSFCFLDIRSPGLGDTAMYLCATSTIQGHNQPQHFGDGTRLSIL.

The chain has TRBV7-2 and TRBJ2-1; D gene ambiguous. This CDR3 comprises 12 residues. Germline CDR1 SGHTA, CDR2 FQGNSA. V was cut by 5 bases and J by 8 bases, with 10 bases left in between. Here the CDR3 reads CASSDIGYEQFF. The CDR3 DNA reads as TGTGCCAGCAGCGACATAGGCTATGAGCAGTTCTTC.

This chain links TRBV7-2 with TRBJ2-3, with D perhaps TRBD2 (6 bases). Germline V lookup: CDR1 SGHTA, CDR2 FQGNSA. This CDR3 is built from 12 residues. The V gene lost 11 bases and the J gene lost 2 bases, with 11 bases spanning the gap. CDR3 coding DNA: TGTGCCGTACGGGAGATCACAGATACGCAGTATTTT. It is translated as CAVREITDTQYF.

V gene TRBV6-5 combines with J gene TRBJ2-7; 13 bases are a match to TRBD2. This CDR3 spans 14 amino acids. The V and J ends lost 6 bases and 6 bases, in that order; junction bases with no gene match: 5. Germline V gives CDR1 MNHEY, CDR2 SVGAGI. The CDR3 nucleotides are TGTGCCAGCAGGGGACTAGCGGGAAAGAGCGAGCAGTACTTC. Translated: CASRGLAGKSEQYF.

The gene calls are TRBV6-1 and TRBJ1-4, with D hard to call. V was shortened by 1 base and J by 3 bases, with 9 bases between the two germline ends. CDR1 and CDR2 from the germline V gene are MNHNS and SASEGT. The CDR3 consists of 15 residues. This CDR3 is CASSEVVPPNEKLFF. The DNA for the CDR3 is TGTGCCAGCAGTGAAGTAGTACCCCCTAATGAAAAACTGTTTTTT.